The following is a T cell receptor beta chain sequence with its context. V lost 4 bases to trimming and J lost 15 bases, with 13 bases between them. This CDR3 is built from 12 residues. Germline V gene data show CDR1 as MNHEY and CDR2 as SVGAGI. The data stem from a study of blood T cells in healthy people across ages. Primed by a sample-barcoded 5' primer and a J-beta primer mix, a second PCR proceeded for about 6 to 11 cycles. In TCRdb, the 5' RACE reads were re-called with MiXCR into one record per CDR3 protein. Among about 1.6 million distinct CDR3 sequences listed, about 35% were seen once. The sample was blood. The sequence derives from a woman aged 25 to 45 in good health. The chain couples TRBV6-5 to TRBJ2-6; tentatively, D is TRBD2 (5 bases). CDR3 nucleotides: TGTGCCAGCAGTTGGGTTTGGGGAGACCTGACTTTC. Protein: CASSWVWGDLTF.